These 31 T cell receptor beta chains originate from one sample sequenced in a study of T cell changes during pregnancy in multiple sclerosis. Sequencing used immunoSEQ multiplex PCR; TCRdb keeps in-frame clones, though not all of them. The profile covers some 69,000 clones, with around 90% appearing a single time and more than 2% taken by the ten largest. Sequenced here: peripheral blood, sampled in the second trimester of pregnancy. These receptors came from a female donor in good health, enrolled as a control in a pregnancy study.

The chain carries TRBV6-5 and TRBJ2-3, with TRBD2 matching over 8 bases. The CDR3 has 13 amino acids. Germline V lookup: CDR1 MNHEY, CDR2 SVGAGI. With V trimmed by 7 bases and J by 6 bases, 6 bases remained unmatched. The CDR3 nucleotides read TGTGCCAGCAACCCGGGGGGGGAGGATACGCAGTATTTT. The encoded protein is CASNPGGEDTQYF.

The CDR3 spells CASTLERGGRSTDTQYF. As DNA, the CDR3 is TGTGCCAGCACCCTCGAGAGAGGCGGGAGGAGCACAGATACGCAGTATTTT. The V and J genes are TRBV28 and TRBJ2-3, with 8 nucleotides matching TRBD2. V shed 7 bases and J 0 bases; nucleotides not matched to a gene: 12. The CDR3 sequence is 17 residues long. Germline values: CDR1 MDHEN, CDR2 SYDVKM.

This chain links TRBV7-9 with TRBJ2-1; 10 positions agree with TRBD2. This CDR3 has 15 amino acids. Germline CDR1 reads SEHNR; CDR2 reads FQNEAQ (reference sequence). Trimming took 4 bases from V and 8 from J; bases not matched to a gene: 8. The CDR3 nucleotides read TGTGCCAGCAGCTACGAGCGGGGGGGCCGCGATGAGCAGTTCTTC. It specifies CASSYERGGRDEQFF.

CDR3 DNA: TGCGCCAGCAGCCGCGGGCAGAACTACGAGCAGTACTTC. This gives the protein CASSRGQNYEQYF. The V call is TRBV5-1, the J call TRBJ2-7; a weak D match, TRBD2 (5 bases). The length of the CDR3 is 13 residues. CDR1 and CDR2 (germline): SGHRS, YFSETQ. With 4 bases removed from V and 3 bases from J, the gap between germline ends came to 11 bases.

This chain uses TRBV5-1 with TRBJ2-7, with 9 nucleotides matching TRBD1. Germline CDR1 and CDR2: SGHRS and YFSETQ. J gave up 3 bases and V 0 bases, and 7 bases lay outside the gene matches. The length of the CDR3 is 16 residues. CDR3 in amino acids: CASSLAPTGGIYEQYF. The CDR3 region has the DNA TGCGCCAGCAGCTTGGCCCCAACAGGGGGCATCTACGAGCAGTACTTC. Together with reference TRBV5-1 and TRBJ2-7, the CDR3 gives the full variable domain: KAGVTQTPRYLIKTRGQQVTLSCSPISGHRSVSWYQQTPGQGLQFLFEYFSETQRNKGNFPGRFSGRQFSNSRSEMNVSTLELGDSALYLCASSLAPTGGIYEQYFGPGTRLTVT.

The chain employs TRBV14 and TRBJ2-3; 10 nucleotides agree with TRBD2. The CDR3 covers 18 residues. Per the germline V gene, CDR1 is SGHDN and CDR2 is FVKESK. Trimming at V came to 4 bases and at J to 0 bases, leaving 10 bases not matched to a gene. CDR3 region: CASSPSPGLASSTDTQYF. As DNA, the CDR3 is TGTGCCAGCAGCCCTTCTCCGGGACTAGCGTCTAGCACAGATACGCAGTATTTT.

This clone showed up just once. DNA of the CDR3: TGTGCCAGCAGCCTGACAGGCCATTATGGCTACACCTTC. Protein: CASSLTGHYGYTF. The chain uses TRBV6-5 and TRBJ1-2, with a weak D call TRBD1 (6 bases). Germline V gene lookup returns CDR1 MNHEY and CDR2 SVGAGI. The CDR3 is 13 amino acids. Trimming removed 6 bases from V and 5 bases from J, with 13 bases in between.

The chain is built from TRBV28 and TRBJ1-3, with 9 bases identical to TRBD1. The CDR3 contains 14 residues. Unmatched junction bases numbered 3, after V lost 5 bases and J lost 4 bases. Germline CDR1 reads MDHEN; CDR2 reads SYDVKM. The CDR3 DNA sequence: TGTGCCAGCAGTGGGGACAGGGCAGGAAACACCATATATTTT. It yields the protein CASSGDRAGNTIYF. Based on the CDR3 plus reference TRBV28 and TRBJ1-3, the full variable domain is DVKVTQSSRYLVKRTGEKVFLECVQDMDHENMFWYRQDPGLGLRLIYFSYDVKMKEKGDIPEGYSVSREKKERFSLILESASTNQTSMYLCASSGDRAGNTIYFGEGSWLTVV.

The gene calls are TRBV10-3 and TRBJ1-1; D gene unclear. Germline V lookup: CDR1 ENHRY, CDR2 SYGVKD. The CDR3 has 14 residues. The ends were cut back, 8 bases at V and 3 bases at J, with 16 bases in the middle. The chain's CDR3 is CAIGNGLRDTEAFF. The CDR3 DNA reads TGTGCCATCGGTAATGGGCTGCGGGACACTGAAGCTTTCTTT.

The chain combines TRBV28 with TRBJ2-1; weak D call: TRBD2 (5 bases). With 2 bases removed from V and 3 bases from J, the gap between germline ends came to 8 bases. The V gene's germline CDR1 is MDHEN and CDR2 SYDVKM. The CDR3 has 14 amino acids. The CDR3 spells CASSLPSFYNEQFF. In nucleotides, the CDR3 is TGTGCCAGCAGTTTACCTAGCTTCTACAATGAGCAGTTCTTC.

The chain is built from TRBV5-6 and TRBJ2-5; TRBD1 might be the D (5 bases). The CDR3 extends over 14 amino acids. Trimming cost V 0 bases and J 0 bases, with 6 bases left between them. CDR1 SGHDT and CDR2 YYEEEE come from the germline V gene. CDR3 loop: CASSLGGNQETQYF. CDR3 DNA sequence: TGTGCCAGCAGCTTGGGGGGCAACCAAGAGACCCAGTACTTC.

The genes are TRBV25-1 and TRBJ1-1; 8 nucleotides agree with TRBD1. Germline assignment: CDR1 MGHDK and CDR2 SYGVNS. This CDR3 region has 16 residues. V was clipped by 6 bases and J by 3 bases; unmatched bases: 12. DNA for the CDR3: TGTGCCAGCAGCTTGGCAGGGGGCGCCTCGGACACTGAAGCTTTCTTT. This sequence encodes CASSLAGGASDTEAFF.

This chain uses TRBV28 with TRBJ1-2; weak D call: TRBD1 (6 bases). Germline V lookup: CDR1 MDHEN, CDR2 SYDVKM. Trimming took off 5 bases at V and 0 bases at J, with 13 bases between the two ends. This CDR3 is 15 amino acids long. The CDR3 spells CASSITGQPNYGYTF. The CDR3 DNA reads TGTGCCAGCAGTATAACAGGGCAGCCTAACTATGGCTACACCTTC.

The gene calls are TRBV7-2 and TRBJ2-5, with TRBD2 identical over 7 bases. The CDR3 spans 14 residues. V lost 1 base to trimming and J lost 6 bases; unmatched junction nucleotides: 5. Germline lookup yields CDR1 SGHTA and CDR2 FQGNSA. The CDR3 reads CASSLVGGGQTQYF. The CDR3 DNA sequence: TGTGCCAGCAGCTTAGTTGGGGGAGGGCAGACCCAGTACTTC.

This sequence joins TRBV19 and TRBJ2-7, with D possibly matching TRBD1 (6 bases). Deletions cut 5 bases from V and 1 base from J, with 9 bases between. The CDR3 runs to 13 residues. Germline values: CDR1 LNHDA, CDR2 SQIVND (reference sequence). The chain's CDR3 is CASSQGHSYEQYF. CDR3 nucleotide sequence: TGTGCCAGTAGTCAGGGACATTCCTACGAGCAGTACTTC.

The chain employs TRBV10-3 and TRBJ2-7; 8 bases agree with TRBD2. The V and J ends lost 3 bases and 5 bases, in that order; junction bases with no gene match: 6. The CDR3 contains 14 residues. Germline assignment: CDR1 ENHRY and CDR2 SYGVKD. CDR3 sequence: CAISDPSGSDEQYF. As DNA, the CDR3 is TGTGCCATCAGTGATCCCAGCGGGAGCGACGAGCAGTACTTC.

V is TRBV21-1 and J is TRBJ2-2; the D call TRBD2 from the table was never checked on the DNA. TRBV21-1 is shown as a pseudogene. This CDR3 region has 13 residues. CDR3 DNA: TGTGCCAGCAGCAAAGTCGAGGTCGGGGAGCTGTTTTTT. It specifies CASSKVEVGELFF.

The genes are TRBV5-1 and TRBJ2-7, with TRBD2 matching 7 bases. The CDR3 spans 15 residues. The V gene's germline CDR1 is SGHRS and CDR2 YFSETQ. V shed 2 bases, J shed 0 bases, and the junction held 5 bases outside the gene matches. The CDR3 here is CASSLGGSVSYEQYF. In DNA form, the CDR3 reads TGCGCCAGCAGCTTAGGCGGGAGTGTCTCCTACGAGCAGTACTTC. Complete variable domain (other parts from reference TRBV5-1 and TRBJ2-7): KAGVTQTPRYLIKTRGQQVTLSCSPISGHRSVSWYQQTPGQGLQFLFEYFSETQRNKGNFPGRFSGRQFSNSRSEMNVSTLELGDSALYLCASSLGGSVSYEQYFGPGTRLTVT.

The chain combines TRBV6-5 with TRBJ1-3; D unclear. V was trimmed by 8 bases and J by 0 bases, leaving 8 bases between them. This CDR3 contains 13 residues. Germline CDR1 MNHEY, CDR2 SVGAGI. As DNA, the CDR3 is TGTGCCAGCCTATCCCTCTCTGGAAACACCATATATTTT. Amino acids: CASLSLSGNTIYF.

The rearrangement joins TRBV21-1 to TRBJ2-2; the DNA was not used to check the table's D call, TRBD1. TRBV21-1 is listed as a pseudogene. This CDR3 is 20 amino acids long. In DNA, the CDR3 is TGTGCCAGCAGCAAAGCTCAAGCGGACCGGGACAGGGAACGCACCGGGGAGCTGTTTTTT. This translates into CASSKAQADRDRERTGELFF.

The rearrangement links TRBV19 to TRBJ1-2; D not certain. V lost 4 bases and J lost 7, with 13 bases in between. Germline CDR1 reads LNHDA; CDR2 reads SQIVND (reference sequence). The CDR3 totals 13 residues. CDR3 sequence (DNA): TGTGCCAGTAGTACTATGGGAGGAGTTGGCTACACCTTC. The encoded protein is CASSTMGGVGYTF.

This rearrangement joins TRBV4-1 to TRBJ2-7, with D possibly TRBD1 on 6 matching bases. The germline gives CDR1 MGHRA, CDR2 YSYEKL. The CDR3 runs 18 residues. Trimming took off 1 base at V and 4 bases at J, with 23 bases between the two ends. This CDR3 reads CASSQAHLRAGVFYEQYF. In nucleotides, the CDR3 is TGCGCCAGCAGCCAAGCCCACCTGCGGGCAGGGGTCTTTTACGAGCAGTACTTC.

This clone came up once. The genes are TRBV27 and TRBJ2-7; 10 bases agree with TRBD1. The CDR3 runs 13 residues. Germline-derived CDR1 and CDR2 are MNHEY and SMNVEV (reference sequence). V lost 6 bases, J lost 6 bases, and 5 bases stayed unmatched. The CDR3 coding sequence is TGTGCCAGCAGACGACAGGGGGCGTTCGAGCAGTACTTC. Its protein is CASRRQGAFEQYF.

The J gene is TRBJ2-1, the V gene TRBV7-3; D ambiguous. Germline V gives CDR1 SGHTA, CDR2 FQGTGA. Trimming took 2 bases from V and 7 from J, leaving 9 bases between them. CDR3 length: 13 residues. The CDR3 DNA sequence: TGTGCCAGCAGCTTAGGCTCCTTAAATGAGCAGTTCTTC. It specifies CASSLGSLNEQFF.

The rearrangement uses TRBV11-2 and TRBJ2-2, with 8 bases matching TRBD2. The germline CDR1 and CDR2 sequences are SGHAT and FQNNGV. The CDR3 totals 16 residues. With V trimmed by 5 bases and J by 6 bases, 11 bases remained unmatched. For the CDR3, the DNA is TGTGCCAGCAGCACTCTCGGGACTAGGGGACCCGGGGAGCTGTTTTTT. It is translated as CASSTLGTRGPGELFF.

The chain employs TRBV27 and TRBJ2-2; maybe TRBD2 (7 bases). Germline V CDR1 and CDR2: MNHEY, SMNVEV (reference sequence). This CDR3 region has 14 residues. Trimming stripped 4 bases from V and 7 bases from J, with 13 bases between. DNA of the CDR3: TGTGCCAGCAGTTGGGGGGGCGTCGGCGGGGAGCTGTTTTTT. It encodes CASSWGGVGGELFF.

This chain joins TRBV4-2 and TRBJ2-7; 13 nucleotides line up with TRBD2. V gave up 4 bases and J gave up 2 bases; unmatched junction bases: 5. CDR3 length: 16 amino acids. CDR1 is LGHNA, CDR2 YNFKEQ, per germline. In DNA, the CDR3 is TGTGCCAGCAGCCCCATGACTAGCGGGGGGCCCTACGAGCAGTACTTC. It specifies CASSPMTSGGPYEQYF.

This chain connects TRBV30 to TRBJ1-2, with D maybe TRBD1 (6 bases). The V end lost 0 bases, the J end lost 3 bases, and 14 bases lay between the germline ends. Germline V lookup: CDR1 GTSNPN, CDR2 SVGIG (reference sequence). The CDR3 is 15 residues long. CDR3 amino acids: CAWSVLQGKYYGYTF. The CDR3 nucleotides read TGTGCCTGGAGTGTACTTCAGGGGAAGTACTATGGCTACACCTTC.

The rearrangement uses TRBV15 and TRBJ2-2; 7 bases map to TRBD1. The germline gives CDR1 LNHNV, CDR2 YYDKDF (reference sequence). The CDR3 runs 15 residues. V lost 8 bases to trimming and J lost 3 bases; unmatched junction nucleotides: 9. CDR3 amino acids: CATGRQGRDTGELFF. The CDR3 DNA is TGTGCCACCGGAAGACAGGGACGCGACACCGGGGAGCTGTTTTTT.

This chain joins TRBV11-3 and TRBJ2-2, with D perhaps matching TRBD1 (5 bases). With 5 bases removed from V and 7 bases from J, the gap between germline ends came to 11 bases. Germline-derived CDR1 and CDR2 are SGHNT and YENEEA. The length of the CDR3 is 13 residues. In DNA form, the CDR3 reads TGTGCCAGCAGCCAGGGTCCCCACGGGGAGCTGTTTTTT. Translating gives CASSQGPHGELFF.

V gene TRBV18 combines with J gene TRBJ2-7; no clear D. The CDR3 sequence is 13 residues long. The V end was cut by 4 bases, the J end by 0 bases, with 7 bases between. Per the germline V gene, CDR1 is KGHSH and CDR2 is LQKENI. The DNA of the CDR3 is TGTGCCAGCTCACGGCAGGACTCCTACGAGCAGTACTTC. Protein product: CASSRQDSYEQYF.